This T cell receptor (beta chain) was sequenced during a study of cytomegalovirus exposure and HLA in healthy donors. Study-level results: Researchers reported in a later analysis that common viral pathogens appeared linked to several top clusters. Most subjects had HLA-A and HLA-B alleles reportedly predicted accurately by TCR beta sequences. Later on, a genetic analysis was performed. It linked a missense variant in DCLRE1C with V- and J-gene trimming of TCR beta.

The study ran its PCR with 60 Vbeta and 13 Jbeta primers. Original analysis: Unique TCR beta chains numbered approximately 80 million in a later analysis, with around 10 million shared. This table comes from immunoSEQ multiplex PCR, and its TCRdb copy is limited to in-frame clones, with some not included. V and J calls and clone size are copied from that table; D and trimming were computed from the DNA. The sample contains 100,000 to 150,000 clones, around three quarters of which appear only once. Notes on this clone: Its matching antigen is unknown.

CDR1 is DFQATT, CDR2 SNEGSKA, per germline (reference sequence). V dropped 5 bases and J dropped 6 bases, with 11 bases sitting between them. The CDR3 runs 11 residues. The sequenced material came from PBMCs. The sequence came from a woman aged 40 to 49 in good health and CMV-seronegative. The chain employs TRBV20-1 and TRBJ2-7, with D possibly TRBD2 on 5 matching bases. The CDR3: CSARTSPEQYF. CDR3 bases: TGCAGTGCTCGTACTAGTCCCGAGCAGTACTTC.